Listed below are T cell receptor beta chains from one sample, sequenced in a study of response to subunit inactivated influenza vaccine. TCRdb passed the RT-PCR reads through MiXCR, listing each CDR3 protein once. The profile shows about 500,000 distinct CDR3 sequences, more than 7% of them singletons. The sample consisted of PBMCs from blood, taken less than 25 months after vaccination. The origin of the receptors is a man aged 45-69 years who received an inactivated influenza vaccine. The CDR3 runs from the conserved cysteine through the conserved F or W.

>TRBV7-2|TRBJ1-2
CASSSMDRTYGYTF
>TRBV21-1|TRBJ2-7
CVSSKHPPGTDEQYF
>TRBV10-3|TRBJ2-3
CAISDRSSGTDTQYF
>TRBV5-1|TRBJ2-7
CASSLLQGDEQYF
>TRBV20-1|TRBJ2-7
CSASGTSGPSSYEQYF
>TRBV3-1|TRBJ1-2
CASPGKGAPNYGYTF
>TRBV18|TRBJ2-5
CASSPNRQETQYF
>TRBV6-5|TRBJ2-2
CASSYPAAGTGTDGELFF
>TRBV4-1|TRBJ2-4
CASSQVGIAKNIQYF
>TRBV20-1|TRBJ2-3
CSASPRQVTDTQYF
>TRBV7-9|TRBJ1-6
CASSLARGGDNSPLHF
>TRBV10-3|TRBJ2-1
CAISGLAGGLSNEQFF
>TRBV2|TRBJ1-2
CASRGRAGYTF
>TRBV6-5|TRBJ1-5
CASLLRGGNQPQHF
>TRBV29-1|TRBJ2-7
CSVERQGAFGSEQYF
>TRBV7-9|TRBJ1-1
CASSTERNTEAFF
>TRBV7-6|TRBJ2-1
CASSLGQATGSYNEQFF
>TRBV7-9|TRBJ1-5
CASSLALNGGNQPQHF
>TRBV28|TRBJ2-1
CASSNRLAAFEQFF
>TRBV12-3/TRBV12-4|TRBJ2-1
CAITGTGGRSEQFF
>TRBV5-6|TRBJ1-4
CASSWTGVTNEKLFF
>TRBV5-6|TRBJ2-2
CASSLLLVANTGELFF
>TRBV4-3|TRBJ1-1
CASSKTENTEAFF
>TRBV27|TRBJ2-7
CASSGVGTGAYEQYF
>TRBV12-3/TRBV12-4|TRBJ2-2
CASRELGTGELFF
>TRBV4-3|TRBJ2-7
CASSQYIGNAGGLGYEQYF
>TRBV6-1|TRBJ2-2
CASSLGLQNTGELFF
>TRBV12-3/TRBV12-4|TRBJ2-7
CASSPGDGEQYF
>TRBV7-3|TRBJ1-2
CASSLKSIGGGYTF
>TRBV20-1|TRBJ2-1
CSAARRGSSYNEQFF
>TRBV3-1|TRBJ2-5
CASSQRGETQYF
>TRBV28|TRBJ1-2
CASSLSDRGRLGYTF
>TRBV10-2|TRBJ2-1
CASSDQGRLGDEQFF
>TRBV12-3/TRBV12-4|TRBJ2-1
CASSLRVIGTRRYNEQFF
>TRBV7-2|TRBJ2-7
CASSSRATSFSYEQYF
>TRBV19|TRBJ2-7
CASSIGAMRGSYEQYF
>TRBV15|TRBJ2-1
CATSSSDRLNNEQFF
>TRBV11-2|TRBJ1-4
CASSLYSKGASLGEKLFF
>TRBV6-2/TRBV6-3|TRBJ2-1
CASSLLGGSNEQFF
>TRBV18|TRBJ2-4
CASSDTVPRVAKNIQYF
>TRBV6-1|TRBJ1-2
CASSEARRVYGYTF